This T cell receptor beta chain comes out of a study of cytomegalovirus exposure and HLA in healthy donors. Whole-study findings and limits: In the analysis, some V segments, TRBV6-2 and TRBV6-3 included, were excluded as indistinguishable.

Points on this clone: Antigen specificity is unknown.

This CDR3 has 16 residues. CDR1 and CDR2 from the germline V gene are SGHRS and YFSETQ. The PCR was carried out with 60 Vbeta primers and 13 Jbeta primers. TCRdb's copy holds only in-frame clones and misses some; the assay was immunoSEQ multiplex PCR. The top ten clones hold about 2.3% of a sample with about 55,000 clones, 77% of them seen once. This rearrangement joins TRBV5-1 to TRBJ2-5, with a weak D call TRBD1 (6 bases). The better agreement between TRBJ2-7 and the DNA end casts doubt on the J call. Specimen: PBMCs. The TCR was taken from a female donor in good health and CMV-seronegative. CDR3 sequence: CASSSKQGPGAHEQYF. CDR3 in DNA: TGCGCCAGCAGCTCGAAACAGGGTCCCGGAGCCCACGAGCAGTACTTC.